These 11 T cell receptor beta chains came from one sample sequenced in a study of vaccination and CD4 T cells after COVID-19. CD4+ T cells that had been cultured provided DNA sequenced with the Oncomine TCR Beta short-read assay. TCRdb independently ran MiXCR on the PCR reads; one entry per CDR3 protein. Here the sample spans more than 20,000 distinct CDR3 sequences, roughly 41% being singletons. No cognate antigen is known for these TCRs. As for time point: late sampling 161 to 241 days after vaccination in a few convalescent patients. Treatment indicated: roughly ten-day PBMC culture with coronavirus spike peptide pools or control peptides (ViraFEST assay). Sequences were derived from CD4+ T cells from blood, cultured in vitro, sampled about 7 months after SARS-CoV-2 vaccination. The receptor set was obtained from a human donor who had recovered from COVID-19.

This clonotype was seen more than once but under ten times. This chain links TRBV7-9 with TRBJ2-1; 12 nucleotides line up with TRBD2. The CDR3 runs to 14 residues. The germline CDR1 and CDR2 sequences are SEHNR and FQNEAQ (reference sequence). V lost 0 bases to trimming and J lost 10 bases; unmatched junction nucleotides: 1. The CDR3 DNA reads TGTGCCAGCAGCTTAGCACTAGCGGGAGGAGAGCAGTTCTTC. Protein: CASSLALAGGEQFF.

This chain connects TRBV6-1 to TRBJ1-2; D may be TRBD1 (5 bases). Germline CDR1 is MNHNS and CDR2 is SASEGT. This CDR3 spans 16 amino acids. Between the trimmed V and J ends, which lost 8 bases and 5 bases, there was a span of 24 bases. The CDR3 reads CASQPQVGGSGYGYTF. CDR3 sequence (DNA): TGTGCCAGCCAGCCCCAGGTTGGGGGGTCGGGTTATGGCTACACCTTC.

There are a few counts of this clonotype. The chain carries TRBV20-1 and TRBJ2-2; a possible D gene is TRBD2 (6 bases). CDR3 length: 14 residues. In germline, CDR1 is DFQATT, CDR2 SNEGSKA (reference sequence). V was clipped by 3 bases and J by 1 base, with 9 bases between them. The CDR3 DNA sequence: TGCAGTGCTAGGGGGAGGTGGAACACCGGGGAGCTGTTTTTT. Translated, it gives CSARGRWNTGELFF.

V is TRBV6-1 and J is TRBJ2-1; no reliable D call. Deletions cut 7 bases from V and 0 bases from J, with 7 bases between. Germline CDR1 MNHNS, CDR2 SASEGT. There are 13 residues in the CDR3. The CDR3 DNA reads TGTGCCAGCACCCCCGGCTCCTACAATGAGCAGTTCTTC. Encoded protein: CASTPGSYNEQFF.

CDR3 bases: TGTGCCAGCAGAGATGGGACAGTTCGAAGCGGGTACTTC. It codes for CASRDGTVRSGYF. V and J are TRBV6-1 and TRBJ2-7; 7 positions match TRBD1. Unmatched junction bases numbered 14, after V lost 6 bases and J lost 12 bases. The CDR3 loop spans 13 amino acids. Looked up from germline, CDR1 is MNHNS and CDR2 is SASEGT.

The chain carries TRBV29-1 and TRBJ1-1; 7 bases are a match to TRBD1. This CDR3 spans 13 amino acids. V was pared by 6 bases and J by 0 bases, with 4 bases of the junction left unmatched. Germline V lookup: CDR1 SQVTM, CDR2 ANQGSEA. This CDR3 reads CSVGDSLNTEAFF. CDR3 sequence (DNA): TGCAGCGTGGGGGACAGCCTGAACACTGAAGCTTTCTTT.

The genes are TRBV7-2 and TRBJ2-3; 7 bases are shared with TRBD2. The V gene end was trimmed by 4 bases and the J gene end by 1 base; junction bases not matched to a gene: 14. The CDR3 has 18 residues. Germline V gives CDR1 SGHTA, CDR2 FQGNSA. The CDR3 region has the DNA TGTGCCAGCAGCTCCACGCCGACTAGCACCTGGGGCACAGATACGCAGTATTTT. The encoded protein is CASSSTPTSTWGTDTQYF.

This clonotype occurred a few times. The chain couples TRBV7-2 to TRBJ2-1; D remains ambiguous. The CDR3 consists of 12 residues. Germline CDR1 and CDR2: SGHTA and FQGNSA. V lost 5 bases, J lost 8 bases, and 10 bases lay in between. The CDR3 DNA reads TGTGCCAGCAGCCCGGCGGATTATGAGCAGTTCTTC. It codes for CASSPADYEQFF.

This clonotype counts as medium-sized. The chain links TRBV15 to TRBJ1-2; D perhaps matches TRBD1 (5 bases). This CDR3 contains 14 residues. CDR1 is LNHNV, CDR2 YYDKDF, per germline (reference sequence). Trimming removed 0 bases from V and 6 bases from J, with 11 bases in between. CDR3 amino acids: CATSRDLGGDGYTF. In DNA form, the CDR3 reads TGTGCCACCAGCAGAGATTTAGGAGGGGATGGCTACACCTTC.

The chain recombines TRBV7-9 with TRBJ2-5; 9 bases agree with TRBD2. Trimming took 5 bases from V and 2 from J; bases not matched to a gene: 9. Germline V gene sequence: CDR1 SEHNR, CDR2 FQNEAQ (reference sequence). The CDR3 runs to 16 residues. CDR3: CASSPGASGEQETQYF. The CDR3 bases are TGTGCCAGCAGCCCCGGGGCTAGCGGGGAACAAGAGACCCAGTACTTC.

The rearrangement uses TRBV7-2 and TRBJ2-1; no firm D call. In germline, CDR1 is SGHTA, CDR2 FQGNSA. The length of the CDR3 is 16 residues. V was shortened by 5 bases and J by 4 bases, with 18 bases between the two germline ends. Here the CDR3 reads CASSESSWRWYNEQFF. The CDR3 nucleotides are TGTGCCAGCAGCGAGAGCAGCTGGCGTTGGTACAATGAGCAGTTCTTC.